These 12 T cell receptor beta chains were all obtained from the same sample, sequenced in a study of blood T cell repertoires in COVID-19. The protocol was immunoSEQ multiplex PCR, while the TCRdb copy is restricted to in-frame clones and leaves out a portion. Among 60,000 or so clones listed, roughly 88% were seen once. The sample was peripheral blood. The receptor source for this set is a man aged 30 to 39 with COVID-19, enrolled during active disease.

The chain carries TRBV19 and TRBJ1-1, with D maybe TRBD1 (5 bases). The CDR3 is 19 amino acids. V gave up 1 base and J gave up 1 base, with 22 bases separating them. Germline CDR1 and CDR2: LNHDA and SQIVND (reference sequence). CDR3 coding DNA: TGTGCCAGTAGTATAGTTCTGGGGGGAAAGAGTTCAACGAACACTGAAGCTTTCTTT. Its translation: CASSIVLGGKSSTNTEAFF. The full variable domain, with the rest looked up from reference TRBV19 and TRBJ1-1, is DGGITQSPKYLFRKEGQNVTLSCEQNLNHDAMYWYRQDPGQGLRLIYYSQIVNDFQKGDIAEGYSVSREKKESFPLTVTSAQKNPTAFYLCASSIVLGGKSSTNTEAFFGQGTRLTVV.

The rearrangement joins TRBV7-2 to TRBJ2-7; 7 positions match TRBD2. This CDR3 comprises 14 residues. After removal of 5 bases from V and 2 bases from J, the junction contained 6 bases not matched to a gene. CDR1 and CDR2 from the germline V gene are SGHTA and FQGNSA. The CDR3, as DNA: TGTGCCAGCAGCGCCACTAGCGCAACCTACGAGCAGTACTTC. Protein product: CASSATSATYEQYF.

In this sample, this clone turned up a few times. This chain connects TRBV9 to TRBJ1-1; unclear D gene. The V gene's germline CDR1 is SGDLS and CDR2 YYNGEE. V lost 0 bases and J 5 bases, leaving 11 bases between the germline ends. The CDR3 spans 14 residues. As DNA, the CDR3 is TGTGCCAGCAGCGTAGAACCCTCGGGAACTGAAGCTTTCTTT. Amino acids: CASSVEPSGTEAFF.

There are a few counts of this clone. This chain links TRBV10-1 with TRBJ2-7; D is possibly TRBD1 (6 bases). V gave up 4 bases and J gave up 3 bases, with 10 bases separating them. This CDR3 spans 13 amino acids. CDR1 and CDR2 (germline): WNHNN, SYGVQD (reference sequence). This chain's CDR3 is CASSGGGGYEQYF. CDR3 nucleotides: TGCGCCAGCAGTGGAGGGGGTGGCTACGAGCAGTACTTC.

The V and J genes are TRBV7-2 and TRBJ1-2, with D unclear. The V end lost 2 bases, the J end lost 8 bases, and 9 bases lay between the germline ends. From germline, CDR1 is SGHTA and CDR2 FQGNSA. This CDR3 is built from 12 residues. In nucleotides, the CDR3 is TGTGCCAGCAGCTTATCATTGAGGGGCTACACCTTC. It yields the protein CASSLSLRGYTF.

The chain couples TRBV7-9 to TRBJ2-7; D may be TRBD2 (6 bases). V was cut by 5 bases and J by 2 bases, with 13 bases left in between. Germline V lookup: CDR1 SEHNR, CDR2 FQNEAQ (reference sequence). There are 14 residues in the CDR3. The CDR3 DNA is TGTGCCAGCAGCCTGCGGGACCTCCCCTACGAGCAGTACTTC. It translates to CASSLRDLPYEQYF.

The chain links TRBV6-5 to TRBJ1-2; D uncertain. With 4 bases removed from V and 8 bases from J, the gap between germline ends came to 11 bases. Looked up from germline, CDR1 is MNHEY and CDR2 is SVGAGI. The CDR3 has 12 amino acids. The CDR3 nucleotides read TGTGCCAGCAGTTCACCCAGTAGCGGCTACACCTTC. It translates to CASSSPSSGYTF.

This clone has more than one count but fewer than ten. The rearrangement joins TRBV4-2 to TRBJ2-7; 7 nucleotides match TRBD1. Germline CDR1 and CDR2: LGHNA and YNFKEQ. Germline trimming cut 0 bases from V and 2 bases from J; bases unmatched to any gene: 7. This CDR3 is built from 16 residues. Here the CDR3 DNA reads TGTGCCAGCAGCCAAGAATATTGGGACAGCGCCTACGAGCAGTACTTC. Its translation: CASSQEYWDSAYEQYF.

The chain uses TRBV19 and TRBJ2-1; the D gene is possibly TRBD2 (6 bases). Germline V gene data show CDR1 as LNHDA and CDR2 as SQIVND (reference sequence). The CDR3 covers 14 residues. With 6 bases removed from V and 7 bases from J, the gap between germline ends came to 16 bases. The CDR3 region is CASSQQEGLNEQFF. The DNA of the CDR3 is TGTGCCAGTAGCCAACAGGAGGGTTTGAATGAGCAGTTCTTC.

CDR3: CASSALTGVSYNSPLHF. The DNA for the CDR3 is TGTGCCAGCAGCGCCTTAACAGGGGTGTCCTATAATTCACCCCTCCACTTT. This rearrangement joins TRBV9 to TRBJ1-6, with TRBD1 matching 7 bases. The junction had 7 bases not matched to a gene; V was cut back by 3 bases and J by 1 base. Germline lookup yields CDR1 SGDLS and CDR2 YYNGEE. This CDR3 is built from 17 residues. Variable domain in full (rest from reference TRBV9 and TRBJ1-6): DSGVTQTPKHLITATGQRVTLRCSPRSGDLSVYWYQQSLDQGLQFLIQYYNGEERAKGNILERFSAQQFPDLHSELNLSSLELGDSALYFCASSALTGVSYNSPLHFGNGTRLTVT.

This CDR3 reads CASSPGAGGYNSPLHF. The CDR3 nucleotides read TGTGCCAGCAGCCCCGGGGCGGGGGGTTACAATTCACCCCTCCACTTT. The chain joins TRBV5-4 to TRBJ1-6, with D possibly being TRBD1 (5 bases). This CDR3 spans 16 amino acids. V lost 4 bases, J lost 7 bases, and 18 bases lay in between. CDR1 and CDR2 from the germline V gene are SGHNT and YYREEE (reference sequence).

Here the CDR3 reads CAWSDLGGETQYF. The CDR3 DNA follows: TGTGCCTGGAGTGACCTTGGCGGGGAGACCCAGTACTTC. The gene calls are TRBV30 and TRBJ2-5; D is possibly TRBD2 (5 bases). Trimming shortened V by 1 base and J by 5 bases, and 11 bases separated the two germline ends. Per germline, CDR1 GTSNPN and CDR2 SVGIG (reference sequence). CDR3 length: 13 amino acids. Full variable domain (remainder filled in from reference TRBV30 and TRBJ2-5): SQTIHQWPATLVQPVGSPLSLECTVEGTSNPNLYWYRQAAGRGLQLLFYSVGIGQISSEVPQNLSASRPQDRQFILSSKKLLLSDSGFYLCAWSDLGGETQYFGPGTRLLVL.